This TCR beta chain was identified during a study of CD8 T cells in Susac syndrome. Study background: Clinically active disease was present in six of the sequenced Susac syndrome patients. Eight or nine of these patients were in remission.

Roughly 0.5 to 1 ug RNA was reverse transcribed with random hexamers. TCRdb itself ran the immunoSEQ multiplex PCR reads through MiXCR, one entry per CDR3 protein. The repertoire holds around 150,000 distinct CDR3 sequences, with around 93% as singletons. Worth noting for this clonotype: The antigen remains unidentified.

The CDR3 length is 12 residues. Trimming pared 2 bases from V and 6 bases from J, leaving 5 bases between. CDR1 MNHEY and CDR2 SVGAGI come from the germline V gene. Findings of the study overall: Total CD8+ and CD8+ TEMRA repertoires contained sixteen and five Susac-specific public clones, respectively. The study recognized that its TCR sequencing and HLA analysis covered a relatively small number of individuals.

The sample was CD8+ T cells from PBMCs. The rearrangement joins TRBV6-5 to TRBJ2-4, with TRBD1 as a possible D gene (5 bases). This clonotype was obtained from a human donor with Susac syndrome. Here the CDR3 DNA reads TGTGCCAGCAGTTACGACAGAAACATTCAGTACTTC. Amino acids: CASSYDRNIQYF.